These 2 T cell receptor beta chains originate from one sample sequenced in a study of shared clonotypes between healthy human individuals (dated by TCRdb to 2019 to 2021). The library came from the immunoSEQ multiplex PCR assay. TCRdb obtained this table from immuneACCESS and retained in-frame rearrangements with V and J assigned. These tables miss some clones; where compared with another copy, unresolved V genes account for less than half of the shortfall, and the remainder is unexplained. The sample table holds over a million clones, of which about 76% were seen once. Clones ranked in the top ten supply approximately 1.5% of the sample. The material sequenced was memory CD4+ T cells sorted from blood. The sample's cell subset or site, from its label and the paper: CD45RA-negative fraction. These receptors all stem from a man in his late teens or twenties in good health.

The J gene is TRBJ1-2, the V gene TRBV5-1; D not resolved. Germline CDR1 SGHRS, CDR2 YFSETQ. The V end lost 0 bases, the J end lost 7 bases, and 13 bases lay between the germline ends. The CDR3 length is 14 residues. The CDR3 reads CASSLETFFGGYTF. Written as DNA, the CDR3 is TGCGCCAGCAGCTTGGAAACATTTTTTGGTGGCTACACCTTC.

The chain uses TRBV2 and TRBJ1-2; D ambiguous. The CDR3 contains 15 residues. CDR1 SNHLY and CDR2 FYNNEI come from the germline V gene. Trimming removed 5 bases from V and 3 bases from J, with 16 bases in between. CDR3 sequence: CASSRNGRPDYGYTF. The DNA of the CDR3 is TGTGCCAGCAGTAGAAACGGACGTCCTGACTATGGCTACACCTTC. The variable domain in full, completed from reference TRBV2 and TRBJ1-2, reads EPEVTQTPSHQVTQMGQEVILRCVPISNHLYFYWYRQILGQKVEFLVSFYNNEISEKSEIFDDQFSVERPDGSNFTLKIRSTKLEDSAMYFCASSRNGRPDYGYTFGSGTRLTVV.